This TCR beta chain was sequenced for a study of T-cell memory formation after mild COVID-19. Study-wide results and caveats: Some responding clones appeared in pre-infection memory, suggesting cross-reactive memory joined. A second wave expanding day 15 to 37 was CD4+-biased; contracting clones were balanced. CD4+ contracting clones were found mainly in CM and EM, and CD8+ ones in EMRA.

For this clonotype: Its antigen is not known.

TCR alpha and TCR beta cDNA libraries carrying sample barcodes and UMIs came from 5'RACE with constant-segment primers. From the 5' RACE reads, TCRdb called clonotypes with MiXCR, one entry per CDR3 protein. The sample lists about 68,000 distinct CDR3 sequences; over 15% were seen once. The sample comprised PBMCs or a T cell subset sorted from them (not recorded which). This TCR was recovered from an adult woman who had mild COVID-19 (a few samples of this study predate the infection). Cell type and time point are not known.

The CDR3 sequence: CASSLTTPNTQYF. In nucleotides, the CDR3 is TGTGCCAGCAGTCTCACCACACCGAATACGCAGTATTTT. The rearrangement joins TRBV12-3 or TRBV12-4 to TRBJ2-3, with D unclear. With 5 bases removed from V and 7 bases from J, the gap between germline ends came to 13 bases. The CDR3 spans 13 residues.